The clone carrying this TCR beta chain was seen ten or more times. Unique molecular identifiers were incorporated during preparation of the TCRbeta library. TCRdb fed the PCR reads into MiXCR, producing one record per CDR3 protein. The sample yields roughly 200,000 distinct CDR3 sequences, roughly a tenth seen once. Trimming shortened V by 5 bases and J by 4 bases, and 16 bases separated the two germline ends. The CDR3 is made up of 15 amino acids. Germline loops: CDR1 MDHEN, CDR2 SYDVKM. The record originates from a study of T-cell reconstitution after alpha-beta-depleted transplantation in children.

Sequencing was performed on PBMCs, taken before TCRalphabeta/CD19-depleted stem cell transplant. This chain connects TRBV28 to TRBJ2-3; D possibly corresponds to TRBD1 (6 bases). The TCR was taken from a child under two years old with acute myeloid leukemia, due to receive a stem cell transplant. The CDR3 coding sequence is TGTGCCAGCAGTGAAAGACAGGCTCAGGCAGATACGCAGTATTTT. This sequence encodes CASSERQAQADTQYF.